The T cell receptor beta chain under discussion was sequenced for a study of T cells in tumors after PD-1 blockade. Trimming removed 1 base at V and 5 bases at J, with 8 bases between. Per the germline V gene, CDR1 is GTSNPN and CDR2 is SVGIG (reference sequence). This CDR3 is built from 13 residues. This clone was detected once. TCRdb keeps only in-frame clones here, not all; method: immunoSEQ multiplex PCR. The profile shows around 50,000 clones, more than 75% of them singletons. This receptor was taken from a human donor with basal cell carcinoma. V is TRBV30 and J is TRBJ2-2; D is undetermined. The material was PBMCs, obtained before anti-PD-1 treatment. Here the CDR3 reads CAWSETRTGELFF. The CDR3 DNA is TGTGCCTGGAGTGAAACCCGGACCGGGGAGCTGTTTTTT.